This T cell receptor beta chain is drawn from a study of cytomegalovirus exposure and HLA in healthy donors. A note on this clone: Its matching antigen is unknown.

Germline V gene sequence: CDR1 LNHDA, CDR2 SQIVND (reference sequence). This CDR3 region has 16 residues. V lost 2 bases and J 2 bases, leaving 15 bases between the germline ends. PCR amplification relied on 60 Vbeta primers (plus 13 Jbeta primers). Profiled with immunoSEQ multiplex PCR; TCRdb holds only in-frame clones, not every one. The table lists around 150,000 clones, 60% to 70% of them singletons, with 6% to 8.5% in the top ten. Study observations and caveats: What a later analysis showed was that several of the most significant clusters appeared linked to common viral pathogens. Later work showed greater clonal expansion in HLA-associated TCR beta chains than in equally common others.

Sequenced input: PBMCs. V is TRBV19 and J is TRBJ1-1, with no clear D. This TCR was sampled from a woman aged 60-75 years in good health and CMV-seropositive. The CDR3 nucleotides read TGTGCCAGTAGTATATTAACTACAAAACCCAACACTGAAGCTTTCTTT. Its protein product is CASSILTTKPNTEAFF.